The 10 T cell receptor beta chains in this list originate from one sample, sequenced in a study of sequential checkpoint blockade in melanoma (dated by TCRdb to about 2019). According to the study, the label for this sample's treatment or condition signals: randomized to nivolumab then ipilimumab (arm A) or the reverse (arm B). The library came from the immunoSEQ multiplex PCR assay. In its TCRdb copy, this immuneACCESS table keeps in-frame sequences only and misses some clones. Where compared with another copy, unresolved V genes explain less than half of these, and the others have no known cause. Here the sample has 23,000 or so clones; around 70% occur a single time. Under 20% of the sample belongs to the ten largest clones. The starting material was CD8+ T cells sorted from blood (inferred from file names), obtained from a patient given nivolumab and ipilimumab in sequence. These receptors originate from a human donor with melanoma.

The genes are TRBV6-6 and TRBJ1-2; no clear D. This CDR3 has 13 residues. Trimming removed 6 bases at V and 3 bases at J, with 11 bases between. CDR1 MNHNY and CDR2 SVGAGI come from the germline V gene (reference sequence). CDR3 sequence reads: CASSPSYYYGYTF. In DNA form, the CDR3 reads TGTGCCAGCAGCCCGTCCTACTACTATGGCTACACCTTC.

This clone was counted once. The chain is built from TRBV6-5 and TRBJ2-5; 7 bases align to TRBD1. V trimming: 2 bases; J trimming: 2 bases; junction bases outside the gene matches: 8. This CDR3 contains 16 residues. Germline assignment: CDR1 MNHEY and CDR2 SVGAGI. CDR3 sequence reads: CASSYRLGQSQETQYF. The DNA of the CDR3 is TGTGCCAGCAGTTACCGCTTGGGACAGTCACAAGAGACCCAGTACTTC.

The chain links TRBV19 to TRBJ2-2; no firm D call. Trimming pared 6 bases from V and 1 base from J, leaving 9 bases between. Per germline, CDR1 LNHDA and CDR2 SQIVND (reference sequence). The CDR3 spans 14 residues. CDR3 bases: TGTGCCAGTAGCACCTATGGGAACACCGGGGAGCTGTTTTTT. Translating gives CASSTYGNTGELFF.

The V call is TRBV4-3, the J call TRBJ2-5, with D perhaps TRBD2 (5 bases). V lost 1 base to trimming and J lost 7 bases, with 10 bases between them. CDR1 is LGHNA, CDR2 YSLEER, per germline. The CDR3 spans 13 residues. The DNA for the CDR3 is TGCGCCAGCAGCCAAGGTCGGGGAGCGACCCAGTACTTC. The encoded protein is CASSQGRGATQYF.

V gene TRBV4-1 combines with J gene TRBJ2-7; unclear D gene. CDR1 MGHRA and CDR2 YSYEKL come from the germline V gene. CDR3 size: 15 residues. Trimming stripped 0 bases from V and 7 bases from J, with 16 bases between. The CDR3 spells CASSQEFPSGREQYV. DNA for the CDR3: TGCGCCAGCAGCCAAGAATTCCCCTCGGGTAGGGAGCAGTACGTC.

The V and J genes are TRBV10-1 and TRBJ2-3; weak D call: TRBD2 (6 bases). CDR1 is WNHNN, CDR2 SYGVQD, per germline (reference sequence). The germline V and J ends were trimmed by 3 bases and 2 bases, with 12 bases remaining between them. The CDR3 extends over 15 amino acids. This chain's CDR3 is CASSEGGIFTDTQYF. The CDR3 DNA sequence: TGCGCCAGCAGTGAAGGAGGGATCTTCACAGATACGCAGTATTTT.

DNA for the CDR3: TGTGCCAGCAGCGCCTCTCAGGCTTTGAACACTGAAGCTTTCTTT. Translated: CASSASQALNTEAFF. This sequence joins TRBV9 and TRBJ1-1; D gene unclear. V shed 3 bases and J shed 0 bases, with 12 bases lying between them. CDR3 length: 15 residues. From germline, CDR1 is SGDLS and CDR2 YYNGEE.

The chain links TRBV6-5 to TRBJ1-5, with D uncertain. The CDR3 totals 14 residues. Germline V gene lookup returns CDR1 MNHEY and CDR2 SVGAGI. Trimming pared 0 bases from V and 0 bases from J, leaving 3 bases between. Here the CDR3 reads CASSYSISNQPQHF. Written as DNA, the CDR3 is TGTGCCAGCAGTTACTCCATTAGCAATCAGCCCCAGCATTTT.

V gene TRBV29-1 combines with J gene TRBJ2-1; possibly TRBD1 for D (6 bases). The CDR3 covers 14 residues. Per the germline V gene, CDR1 is SQVTM and CDR2 is ANQGSEA. The V end was cut by 3 bases, the J end by 1 base, with 10 bases between. The CDR3 DNA reads as TGCAGCGTTGATCGCAGGGGTTCCTACAATGAGCAGTTCTTC. Protein: CSVDRRGSYNEQFF.

V is TRBV7-8 and J is TRBJ2-5, with 7 bases that match TRBD1. V trimming: 5 bases; J trimming: 2 bases; junction bases outside the gene matches: 5. This CDR3 region has 14 residues. Germline lookup yields CDR1 SGHVS and CDR2 FQNEAQ. DNA for the CDR3: TGTGCCAGCAGCCTCGCAGGGGGTCAAGAGACCCAGTACTTC. Protein product: CASSLAGGQETQYF.